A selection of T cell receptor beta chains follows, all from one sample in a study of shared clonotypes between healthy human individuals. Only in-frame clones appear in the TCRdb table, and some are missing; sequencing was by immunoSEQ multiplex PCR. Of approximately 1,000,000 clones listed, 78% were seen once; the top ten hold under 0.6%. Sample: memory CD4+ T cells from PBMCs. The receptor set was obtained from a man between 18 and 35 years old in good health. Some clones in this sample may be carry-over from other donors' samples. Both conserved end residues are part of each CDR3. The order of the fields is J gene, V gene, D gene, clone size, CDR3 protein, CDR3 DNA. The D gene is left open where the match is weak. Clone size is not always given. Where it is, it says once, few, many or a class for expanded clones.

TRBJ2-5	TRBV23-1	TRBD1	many	CASGRDSEKTQYF	TGCGCCAGCGGCCGGGACAGTGAAAAGACCCAGTACTTC
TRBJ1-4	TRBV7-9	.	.	CASSLGNSDNEKLFF	TGTGCCAGCAGCTTAGGCAACAGCGATAATGAAAAACTGTTTTTT
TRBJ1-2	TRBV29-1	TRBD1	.	CSVERGQGNYGYTF	TGCAGCGTTGAACGGGGACAGGGGAACTATGGCTACACCTTC
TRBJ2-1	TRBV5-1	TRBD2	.	CASSPGLAGGGEQFF	TGCGCCAGCAGCCCGGGACTAGCGGGAGGAGGGGAGCAGTTCTTC
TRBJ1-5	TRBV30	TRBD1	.	CAWSNTGGSQPQHF	TGTGCCTGGAGCAATACAGGGGGGAGTCAGCCCCAGCATTTT
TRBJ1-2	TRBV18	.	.	CASSPPMGSGYTF	TGTGCCAGCTCACCACCGATGGGTTCGGGCTACACCTTC
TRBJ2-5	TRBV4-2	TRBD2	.	CASSPLGGRGETQYF	TGTGCCAGCAGCCCATTGGGCGGGAGGGGAGAGACCCAGTACTTC
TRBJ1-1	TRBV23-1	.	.	CASSPRAMRTEAFF	TGCGCCAGCAGTCCCCGGGCAATGAGGACTGAAGCTTTCTTT
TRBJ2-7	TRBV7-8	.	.	CASSPQWAPYEQYF	TGTGCCAGCAGCCCACAGTGGGCACCGTACGAGCAGTACTTC
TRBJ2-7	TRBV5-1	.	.	CASSQGTGLYEQYF	TGCGCCAGCAGCCAAGGGACCGGTTTATACGAGCAGTACTTC
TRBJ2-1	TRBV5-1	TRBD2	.	CASSPLGLAVDNEQFF	TGCGCCAGCAGCCCCTTGGGACTAGCTGTAGACAATGAGCAGTTCTTC
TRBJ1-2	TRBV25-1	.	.	CASSNGWAGGYTF	TGTGCCAGCAGCAACGGTTGGGCAGGGGGCTACACCTTC
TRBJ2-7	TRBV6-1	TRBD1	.	CASSEVQGHPYEQYF	TGTGCCAGCAGTGAAGTACAGGGGCATCCCTACGAGCAGTACTTC
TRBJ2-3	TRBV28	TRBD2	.	CASSPSGRGTDTQYF	TGTGCCAGCAGCCCTAGCGGGAGAGGAACAGATACGCAGTATTTT